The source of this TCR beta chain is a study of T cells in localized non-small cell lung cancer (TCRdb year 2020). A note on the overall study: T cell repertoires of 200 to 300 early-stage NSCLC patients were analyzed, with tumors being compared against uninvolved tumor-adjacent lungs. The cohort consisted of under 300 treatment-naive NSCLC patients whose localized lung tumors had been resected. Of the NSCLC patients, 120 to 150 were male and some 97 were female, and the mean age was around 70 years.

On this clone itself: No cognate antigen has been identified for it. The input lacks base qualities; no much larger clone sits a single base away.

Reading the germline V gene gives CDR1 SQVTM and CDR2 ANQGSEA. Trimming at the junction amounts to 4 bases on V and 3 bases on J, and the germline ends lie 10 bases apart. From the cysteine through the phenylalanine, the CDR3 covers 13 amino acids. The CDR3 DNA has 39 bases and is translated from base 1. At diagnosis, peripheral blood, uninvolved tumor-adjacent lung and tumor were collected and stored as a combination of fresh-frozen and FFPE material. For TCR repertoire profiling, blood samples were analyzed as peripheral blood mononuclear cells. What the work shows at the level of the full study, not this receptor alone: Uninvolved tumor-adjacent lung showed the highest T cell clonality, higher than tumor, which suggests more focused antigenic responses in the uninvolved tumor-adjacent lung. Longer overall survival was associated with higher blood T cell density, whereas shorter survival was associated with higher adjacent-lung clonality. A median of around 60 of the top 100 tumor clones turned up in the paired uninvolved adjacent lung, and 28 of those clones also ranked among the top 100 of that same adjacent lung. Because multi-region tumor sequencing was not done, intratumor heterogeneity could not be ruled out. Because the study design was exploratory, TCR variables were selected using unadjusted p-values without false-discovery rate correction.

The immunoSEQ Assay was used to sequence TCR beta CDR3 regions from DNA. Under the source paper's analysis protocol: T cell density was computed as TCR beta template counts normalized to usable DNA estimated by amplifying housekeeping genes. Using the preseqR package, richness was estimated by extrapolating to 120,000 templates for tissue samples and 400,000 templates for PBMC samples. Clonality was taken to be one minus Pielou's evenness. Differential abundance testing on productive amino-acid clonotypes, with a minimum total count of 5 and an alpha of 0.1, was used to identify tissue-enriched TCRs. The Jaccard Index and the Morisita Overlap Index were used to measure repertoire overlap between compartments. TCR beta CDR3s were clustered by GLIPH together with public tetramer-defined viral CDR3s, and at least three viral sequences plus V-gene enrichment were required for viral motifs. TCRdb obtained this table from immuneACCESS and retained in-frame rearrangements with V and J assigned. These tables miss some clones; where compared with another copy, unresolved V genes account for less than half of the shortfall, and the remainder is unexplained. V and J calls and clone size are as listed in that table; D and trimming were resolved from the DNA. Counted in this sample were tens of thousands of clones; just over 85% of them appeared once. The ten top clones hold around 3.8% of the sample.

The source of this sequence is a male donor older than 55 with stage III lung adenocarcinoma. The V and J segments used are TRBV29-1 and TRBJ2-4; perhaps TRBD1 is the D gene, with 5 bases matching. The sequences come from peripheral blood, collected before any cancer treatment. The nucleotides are TGCAGCGTTGCAGGGATAGACAAAAACATTCAGTACTTC. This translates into CSVAGIDKNIQYF.